This T cell receptor (beta chain) was sequenced for a study of T-cell memory formation after mild COVID-19. General study findings and limits: Mainly in CM and EM were contracting CD4+ clones; CD8+ were in EMRA. Detection of some responders pre-infection suggested pre-existing cross-reactive memory T cells participated. Balance between CD4 and CD8 was seen in clones contracting day 15 to 85, and a CD4+ lean was seen in later expanders.

About this clonotype itself: Antigen unknown.

TCR alpha and TCR beta cDNA libraries carrying sample barcodes and UMIs were produced by 5'RACE using constant-segment primers. Via MiXCR, TCRdb re-called the 5' RACE reads, giving one row per CDR3 protein. The table shows 140,000 to 150,000 distinct CDR3 sequences, with about 23% occurring only once. Germline V gives CDR1 LGHNT, CDR2 FRNRAP. Trimming cost V 7 bases and J 7 bases; bases outside gene matches: 13. This CDR3 region has 15 residues. The J gene is TRBJ1-2, the V gene TRBV12-5, with 9 nucleotides matching TRBD1. Material for sequencing was PBMCs or a T cell subset sorted from them (not recorded which). The clonotype originates from an adult woman who had mild COVID-19 (a few samples of this study predate the infection). Cell type and time point are not known. The CDR3 loop is CASARDRAAGFGYTF. CDR3 DNA: TGTGCTAGTGCCCGGGACAGGGCGGCAGGTTTTGGCTACACCTTC. Full variable domain (rest looked up from reference TRBV12-5 and TRBJ1-2): DARVTQTPRHKVTEMGQEVTMRCQPILGHNTVFWYRQTMMQGLELLAYFRNRAPLDDSGMPKDRFSAEMPDATLATLKIQPSEPRDSAVYFCASARDRAAGFGYTFGSGTRLTVV.